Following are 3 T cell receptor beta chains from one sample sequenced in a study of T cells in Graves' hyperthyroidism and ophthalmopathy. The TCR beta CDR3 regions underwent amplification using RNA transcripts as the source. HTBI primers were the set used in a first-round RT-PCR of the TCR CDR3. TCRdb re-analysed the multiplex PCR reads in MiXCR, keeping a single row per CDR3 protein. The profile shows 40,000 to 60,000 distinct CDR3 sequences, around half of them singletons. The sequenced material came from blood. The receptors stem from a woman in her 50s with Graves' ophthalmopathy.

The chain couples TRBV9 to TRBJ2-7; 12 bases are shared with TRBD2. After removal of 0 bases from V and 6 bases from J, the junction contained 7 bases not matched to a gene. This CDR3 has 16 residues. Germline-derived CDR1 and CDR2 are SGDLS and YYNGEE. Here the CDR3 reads CASSVASGRGPGEQYF. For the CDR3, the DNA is TGTGCCAGCAGCGTAGCTAGCGGGAGGGGACCCGGCGAGCAGTACTTC.

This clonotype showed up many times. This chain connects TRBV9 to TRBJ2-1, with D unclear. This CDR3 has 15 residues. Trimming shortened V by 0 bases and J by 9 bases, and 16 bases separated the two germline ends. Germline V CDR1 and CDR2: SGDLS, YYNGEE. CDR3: CASSVVGHGVVEQFF. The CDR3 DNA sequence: TGTGCCAGCAGCGTAGTGGGCCATGGGGTGGTTGAGCAGTTCTTC.

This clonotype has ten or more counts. CDR3 in DNA: TGTGCCAGCAGTTACTCTGCGGGCACTTACTACGAGCAGTACTTC. This encodes CASSYSAGTYYEQYF. The chain has TRBV6-6 and TRBJ2-7; tentatively, D is TRBD2 (5 bases). The germline gives CDR1 MNHNY, CDR2 SVGAGI (reference sequence). CDR3 length equals 15 residues. Trimming left V 0 bases short and J 3 bases short, with 12 bases between.